Included here is one TCR beta chain sequence, with context. Methods used by the authors: Estimated nucleated cell counts came from reference gene primer amplification. Using immunoSEQ multiplex PCR, the repertoire was profiled, and TCRdb retains in-frame clones only, with some absent. V and J calls and clone size are given by that table; D and trimming were obtained from the DNA. The data contain around 71,000 clones, about 76% of them singletons. The record originates from a study of blood T cell repertoires in COVID-19. Overall study: Acute and convalescent COVID-19 samples came from the United States, Italy and Spain. Sources were T cells, B-cell-depleted T cells, or PBMCs; the material itself was cDNA or gDNA.

The CDR3 runs to 13 residues. V lost 1 base and J lost 9, with 9 bases in between. Germline CDR1 is LGHNA and CDR2 is YSLEER. The sequencing sample was made of peripheral blood. The J gene is TRBJ2-2, the V gene TRBV4-3, with D hard to call. The TCR sequence derives from a woman of 80 years or more with active or convalescent COVID-19. The CDR3 loop is CASSQVRSRELFF. DNA of the CDR3: TGCGCCAGCAGCCAAGTTCGTAGCCGGGAGCTGTTTTTT.